The 13 T cell receptor beta chains in this list originate from one sample, sequenced in a study of response to subunit inactivated influenza vaccine. TCRdb ran MiXCR on the RT-PCR reads and lists one entry per CDR3 protein. This sample has some 540,000 distinct CDR3 sequences, with roughly a quarter found just once. The sample was also reused in another study, on T cells expressing NK-cell markers. That report adds: Beta-chain TCR cDNA was generated via 5'RACE template switching with UMIs.

Sequenced here: CD4+ T cells sorted from PBMCs, sampled 12 days after vaccination. The source is a man aged 50 or older who received an inactivated influenza vaccine.

The chain carries TRBV5-1 and TRBJ2-7; D may be TRBD1 or TRBD2 (5 bases each). The CDR3 spans 16 residues. V lost 3 bases and J lost 2, with 18 bases in between. The V gene's germline CDR1 is SGHRS and CDR2 YFSETQ. The CDR3 loop is CASSWRIGTETYEQYF. The CDR3 DNA reads as TGCGCCAGCAGCTGGAGGATCGGGACCGAGACCTACGAGCAGTACTTC.

This clonotype was recorded only once. This rearrangement joins TRBV12-3 or TRBV12-4 to TRBJ2-1; TRBD1 matches at 9 bases. After removal of 8 bases from V and 4 bases from J, the junction contained 6 bases not matched to a gene. This CDR3 has 14 residues. The DNA of the CDR3 is TGTGCCAGCTACGGACAGGGGACTTACAATGAGCAGTTCTTC. Amino acids: CASYGQGTYNEQFF.

This clonotype was seen a handful of times. The chain uses TRBV3-1 and TRBJ1-2; possibly TRBD1 for D (5 bases). Deletions cut 3 bases from V and 8 bases from J, with 16 bases between. From germline, CDR1 is LGHDT and CDR2 YNNKEL (reference sequence). The CDR3 runs 14 residues. This CDR3 is CASSHDSSGRGYTF. The DNA for the CDR3 is TGTGCCAGCAGCCATGACAGCTCGGGTCGCGGCTACACCTTC. Full variable domain (remainder filled in from reference TRBV3-1 and TRBJ1-2): DTAVSQTPKYLVTQMGNDKSIKCEQNLGHDTMYWYKQDSKKFLKIMFSYNNKELIINETVPNRFSPKSPDKAHLNLHINSLELGDSAVYFCASSHDSSGRGYTFGSGTRLTVV.

This clonotype was seen a few times. The chain couples TRBV20-1 to TRBJ2-5, with D hard to call. Trimming cost V 6 bases and J 1 base, with 6 bases left between them. The CDR3 runs 11 residues. The germline V gene encodes CDR1 DFQATT and CDR2 SNEGSKA (reference sequence). CDR3 in amino acids: CSASPQETQYF. The CDR3 nucleotides read TGCAGTGCCTCACCCCAAGAGACCCAGTACTTC.

The CDR3 nucleotides read TGCAGTGCAAGGACTAGCGGGAGGGCCCGGGAGACCCAGTACTTC. Its protein is CSARTSGRARETQYF. The chain employs TRBV20-1 and TRBJ2-5; 15 nucleotides agree with TRBD2. Germline V gene data show CDR1 as DFQATT and CDR2 as SNEGSKA (reference sequence). The CDR3 totals 15 residues. V shed 6 bases and J 5 bases; nucleotides not matched to a gene: 7.

Only a few counts were recorded for this clonotype. The rearrangement uses TRBV7-7 and TRBJ2-2, with D perhaps given as TRBD1 or TRBD2 (5 bases each). The germline V gene has CDR1 SSHAT and CDR2 FNYEAQ (reference sequence). The CDR3 runs to 16 residues. Trimming took 4 bases from V and 0 from J, leaving 12 bases between them. CDR3 sequence: CASSSNPGPNTGELFF. The CDR3 DNA reads as TGTGCCAGCAGCTCTAATCCGGGACCGAACACCGGGGAGCTGTTTTTT.

In nucleotides, the CDR3 is TGCGCCAGCCGTCCGAGGGCAGATCAAGAGACCCAGTACTTC. This codes for CASRPRADQETQYF. The chain couples TRBV5-1 to TRBJ2-5; a weak D match, TRBD2 (5 bases). Deletions cut 7 bases from V and 2 bases from J, with 15 bases between. CDR1 and CDR2 from the germline V gene are SGHRS and YFSETQ. This CDR3 comprises 14 residues.

As to this clonotype: One end of the junction does not line up with germline, which may come from a read error. The V gene is TRBV15, the J gene TRBJ1-6; D remains unclear. Germline V gene lookup returns CDR1 LNHNV and CDR2 YYDKDF (reference sequence). The CDR3 has 17 amino acids. The CDR3 loop is CATGREPWEARNSPLHF. The CDR3 region has the DNA TGTGCCACCGGCAGAGAGCCCTGGGAGGCTAGGAATTCACCCCTCCACTTT.

The chain recombines TRBV10-3 with TRBJ2-7; D unresolved. Germline CDR1 is ENHRY and CDR2 is SYGVKD. Trimming took 2 bases from V and 4 from J, leaving 3 bases between them. CDR3 length equals 11 residues. For the CDR3, the DNA is TGTGCCATCAGTGAGAGGTACGAGCAGTACTTC. This encodes CAISERYEQYF.

Only a few counts were recorded for this clonotype. This chain uses TRBV4-1 with TRBJ2-1, with D perhaps being TRBD1 or TRBD2 (6 bases each). With 6 bases removed from V and 7 bases from J, the gap between germline ends came to 19 bases. Germline V gives CDR1 MGHRA, CDR2 YSYEKL. The CDR3 totals 15 residues. CDR3 protein: CASRPQRGERNEQFF. The CDR3 DNA is TGCGCCAGCAGACCCCAGAGGGGGGAGAGGAATGAGCAGTTCTTC.

This clonotype was picked up a small number of times. The rearrangement uses TRBV7-3 and TRBJ2-7, with D possibly matching TRBD1 (5 bases). This CDR3 is 13 amino acids long. Germline V gives CDR1 SGHTA, CDR2 FQGTGA. With 5 bases removed from V and 3 bases from J, the gap between germline ends came to 11 bases. This CDR3 is CASSLDRYYEQYF. For the CDR3, the DNA is TGTGCCAGCAGCCTAGACAGATACTACGAGCAGTACTTC. The entire variable domain, with the rest obtained from reference TRBV7-3 and TRBJ2-7, is as follows: GAGVSQTPSNKVTEKGKYVELRCDPISGHTALYWYRQSLGQGPEFLIYFQGTGAADDSGLPNDRFFAVRPEGSVSTLKIQRTERGDSAVYLCASSLDRYYEQYFGPGTRLTVT.

In its sample, this clonotype was seen many times. CDR3 region: CASRRDRGNEKLFF. The DNA for the CDR3 is TGTGCCAGCAGACGGGACAGGGGTAATGAAAAACTGTTTTTT. The chain combines TRBV6-1 with TRBJ1-4; 10 positions agree with TRBD1. The CDR3 runs 14 residues. The junction had 2 bases not matched to a gene; V was cut back by 6 bases and J by 4 bases. From germline, CDR1 is MNHNS and CDR2 SASEGT.

CDR3 protein: CASSPRRGANTGELFF. The CDR3 DNA sequence: TGTGCCAGCAGTCCCCGCCGCGGGGCGAACACCGGGGAGCTGTTTTTT. The chain is built from TRBV6-1 and TRBJ2-2; tentative D call: TRBD2 (6 bases). Germline V gene sequence: CDR1 MNHNS, CDR2 SASEGT. V dropped 5 bases and J dropped 0 bases, with 13 bases sitting between them. The CDR3 is 16 amino acids.